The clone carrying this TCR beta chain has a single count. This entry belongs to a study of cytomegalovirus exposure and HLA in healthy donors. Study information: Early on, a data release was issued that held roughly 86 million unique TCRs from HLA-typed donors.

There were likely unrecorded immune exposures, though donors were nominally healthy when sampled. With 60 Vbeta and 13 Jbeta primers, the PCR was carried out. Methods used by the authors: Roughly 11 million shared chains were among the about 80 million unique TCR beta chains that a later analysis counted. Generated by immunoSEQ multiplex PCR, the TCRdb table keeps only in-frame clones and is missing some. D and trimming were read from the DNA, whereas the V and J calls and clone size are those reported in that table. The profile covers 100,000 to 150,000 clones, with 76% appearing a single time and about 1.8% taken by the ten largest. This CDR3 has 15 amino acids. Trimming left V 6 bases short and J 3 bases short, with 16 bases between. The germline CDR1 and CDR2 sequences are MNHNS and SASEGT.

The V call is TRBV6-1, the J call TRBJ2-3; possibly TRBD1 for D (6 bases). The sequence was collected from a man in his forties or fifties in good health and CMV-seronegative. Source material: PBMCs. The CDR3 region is CASSARGQGTDTQYF. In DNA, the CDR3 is TGTGCCAGCAGCGCTCGGGGCCAGGGGACAGATACGCAGTATTTT.